This passage covers 22 T cell receptor beta chains from one sample sequenced in a study of blood T cell repertoires in COVID-19. Clones were sequenced by immunoSEQ multiplex PCR, and TCRdb holds only the in-frame ones, with some missing. The table has around 400,000 clones, roughly 92% seen once. The specimen was PBMCs or T cells enriched from blood (not recorded which). All receptors derive from a woman aged 35 to 49 who had been exposed to COVID-19.

The chain carries TRBV5-1 and TRBJ2-1, with TRBD2 identical over 10 bases. CDR3 length equals 15 residues. Looked up from germline, CDR1 is SGHRS and CDR2 is YFSETQ. V was pared by 4 bases and J by 5 bases, with 6 bases of the junction left unmatched. The CDR3 DNA reads TGCGCCAGCAGCGTACTAGCGGGACCCAACAATGAGCAGTTCTTC. Translated: CASSVLAGPNNEQFF.

CDR3 protein: CASSLDNSGNTIYF. DNA of the CDR3: TGCGCCAGCAGCTTGGACAACTCTGGAAACACCATATATTTT. The chain joins TRBV5-1 to TRBJ1-3; D gene uncertain. With 0 bases removed from V and 0 bases from J, the gap between germline ends came to 4 bases. This CDR3 spans 14 amino acids. The germline gives CDR1 SGHRS, CDR2 YFSETQ.

The J gene is TRBJ2-1, the V gene TRBV10-3; 11 bases match TRBD1. With 6 bases clipped from V and 7 bases from J, the junction kept 8 bases outside the gene matches. The CDR3 totals 15 residues. Germline V gene lookup returns CDR1 ENHRY and CDR2 SYGVKD. The CDR3 loop is CAIRLSRDRGNEQFF. The DNA for the CDR3 is TGTGCCATCAGACTATCCCGGGACAGGGGGAATGAGCAGTTCTTC.

This CDR3 is CASSPGTANTEAFF. The CDR3 coding sequence is TGTGCCAGTAGTCCGGGGACAGCGAACACTGAAGCTTTCTTT. V usage is TRBV19 and J usage is TRBJ1-1, with TRBD1 matching 7 bases. The CDR3 runs 14 residues. The germline V gene encodes CDR1 LNHDA and CDR2 SQIVND (reference sequence). V shed 5 bases and J 1 base; nucleotides not matched to a gene: 4.

The V call is TRBV3-1 (or the pseudogene TRBV3-2), the J call TRBJ1-2; no clear D. CDR3 length: 12 residues. Germline V lookup: CDR1 LGHDT, CDR2 YNNKEL (reference sequence). The V and J ends lost 0 bases and 8 bases respectively, with 7 bases between them. This CDR3 reads CASSQERFGYTF. CDR3 sequence (DNA): TGTGCCAGCAGCCAAGAGCGGTTCGGCTACACCTTC.

The chain combines TRBV5-1 with TRBJ1-5, with D possibly being TRBD1 (5 bases). CDR3 size: 16 residues. V was clipped by 4 bases and J by 2 bases, with 16 bases between them. From germline, CDR1 is SGHRS and CDR2 YFSETQ. CDR3 residues: CASSRTGGGGNQPQHF. DNA for the CDR3: TGCGCCAGCAGCCGGACCGGGGGTGGGGGCAATCAGCCCCAGCATTTT. Full variable domain (remainder filled in from reference TRBV5-1 and TRBJ1-5): KAGVTQTPRYLIKTRGQQVTLSCSPISGHRSVSWYQQTPGQGLQFLFEYFSETQRNKGNFPGRFSGRQFSNSRSEMNVSTLELGDSALYLCASSRTGGGGNQPQHFGDGTRLSIL.

The genes are TRBV2 and TRBJ2-2, with 8 nucleotides matching TRBD2. V gave up 5 bases and J gave up 4 bases; unmatched junction bases: 6. The germline gives CDR1 SNHLY, CDR2 FYNNEI. This CDR3 is built from 15 residues. CDR3 sequence (DNA): TGTGCCAGCAGTTCGTACGGGGGGGGCACCGGGGAGCTGTTTTTT. Protein sequence: CASSSYGGGTGELFF.

This rearrangement joins TRBV5-1 to TRBJ2-7; 7 nucleotides match TRBD1. The CDR3 spans 14 residues. V gave up 4 bases and J gave up 2 bases; unmatched junction bases: 6. Germline CDR1 SGHRS, CDR2 YFSETQ. CDR3 region: CASSRGQATYEQYF. CDR3 bases: TGCGCCAGCAGCCGTGGACAGGCCACCTACGAGCAGTACTTC.

V and J are TRBV6-2 or TRBV6-3 and TRBJ1-6; perhaps TRBD1 as D (5 bases). Deletions cut 4 bases from V and 1 base from J, with 11 bases between. From germline, CDR1 is MNHEY and CDR2 SVGEGT. The CDR3 is 16 residues long. In nucleotides, the CDR3 is TGTGCCAGCAGTTCCTTTGCAGGGTCCTATAATTCACCCCTCCACTTT. Translating it yields CASSSFAGSYNSPLHF.

The rearrangement uses TRBV18 and TRBJ2-3; 10 nucleotides align to TRBD2. The CDR3 is 13 residues long. J lost 6 bases, V lost 8 bases, and 5 bases had no gene match. CDR1 and CDR2 (germline): KGHSH, LQKENI. CDR3: CASLAGARDTQYF. The CDR3 nucleotides read TGTGCCAGCCTAGCGGGAGCGAGGGATACGCAGTATTTT. Based on the CDR3 plus reference TRBV18 and TRBJ2-3, the full variable domain is NAGVMQNPRHLVRRRGQEARLRCSPMKGHSHVYWYRQLPEEGLKFMVYLQKENIIDESGMPKERFSAEFPKEGPSILRIQQVVRGDSAAYFCASLAGARDTQYFGPGTRLTVL.

This clone has only a few counts. The chain has TRBV6-6 and TRBJ1-4; D uncertain. Between the trimmed V and J ends, which lost 4 bases and 3 bases, there was a span of 9 bases. This CDR3 is built from 14 residues. Germline CDR1 reads MNHNY; CDR2 reads SVGAGI (reference sequence). The CDR3 reads CASSWRAANEKLFF. The CDR3 bases are TGTGCCAGCAGTTGGAGGGCAGCTAATGAAAAACTGTTTTTT.

The chain uses TRBV6-4 and TRBJ1-1, with a tentative D call TRBD1 (6 bases). The germline V gene has CDR1 MRHNA and CDR2 SNTAGT. The CDR3 length is 14 residues. V gave up 4 bases and J gave up 2 bases, with 11 bases separating them. The CDR3 here is CASSATGTNTEAFF. CDR3 DNA sequence: TGTGCCAGCAGTGCGACCGGGACAAACACTGAAGCTTTCTTT.

This chain joins TRBV7-2 and TRBJ1-3; D call uncertain. The CDR3 loop spans 15 amino acids. The V end lost 5 bases, the J end lost 0 bases, and 11 bases lay between the germline ends. Germline-derived CDR1 and CDR2 are SGHTA and FQGNSA. This CDR3 reads CASSPVLSSGNTIYF. CDR3 nucleotides: TGTGCCAGCAGCCCGGTCCTCTCCTCTGGAAACACCATATATTTT.

CDR3 DNA sequence: TGCGCCAGCAGCTCGGGGGGCTGGCTGCTGGTAGATAAAGCTTTCTTT. Its translation: CASSSGGWLLVDKAFF. The chain employs TRBV5-1 and TRBJ1-1, with D tentatively TRBD1 (6 bases). Germline V lookup: CDR1 SGHRS, CDR2 YFSETQ. There are 16 residues in the CDR3. V lost 3 bases to trimming and J lost 9 bases, with 24 bases between them.

J is TRBJ1-5 and V is TRBV2; possible D gene TRBD1, 6 bases. The CDR3 totals 12 residues. Germline V gene lookup returns CDR1 SNHLY and CDR2 FYNNEI. Trimming removed 5 bases at V and 8 bases at J, with 10 bases between. CDR3 protein: CASSTTGKPQHF. CDR3 nucleotide sequence: TGTGCCAGCAGTACTACAGGGAAGCCCCAGCATTTT.

The J gene is TRBJ1-5, the V gene TRBV30; 9 nucleotides align to TRBD1. Looked up from germline, CDR1 is GTSNPN and CDR2 is SVGIG (reference sequence). V was clipped by 3 bases and J by 4 bases; unmatched bases: 4. The CDR3 length is 14 residues. The CDR3 reads CAWRRDRENQPQHF. In DNA form, the CDR3 reads TGTGCCTGGAGGAGGGACAGGGAAAATCAGCCCCAGCATTTT.

This clone was observed a handful of times. The chain joins TRBV5-4 to TRBJ1-6; maybe TRBD1 (6 bases). The germline V gene encodes CDR1 SGHNT and CDR2 YYREEE (reference sequence). The CDR3 covers 15 residues. V was pared by 3 bases and J by 9 bases, with 16 bases between. CDR3 bases: TGTGCCAGCAGCTCAGCCTACAGGGATGGTTCACCCCTCCACTTT. Its protein is CASSSAYRDGSPLHF.

About this clone: Other DNA sequences of this sample code for an identical CDR3. This chain links TRBV5-1 with TRBJ2-1; 9 nucleotides align to TRBD2. Germline V gene lookup returns CDR1 SGHRS and CDR2 YFSETQ. V lost 0 bases and J lost 0; bases outside the gene matches: 4. The CDR3 length is 17 residues. The CDR3 loop is CASSLGGSGSSYNEQFF. DNA for the CDR3: TGCGCCAGCAGCTTGGGGGGTAGCGGGAGCTCCTACAATGAGCAGTTCTTC.

This clone is a singleton in its sample. The rearrangement joins TRBV11-3 to TRBJ2-1, with D unresolved. This CDR3 is 16 amino acids long. Germline loops: CDR1 SGHNT, CDR2 YENEEA. Trimming took 5 bases from V and 2 from J, leaving 16 bases between them. The CDR3 DNA reads as TGTGCCAGCAGCCCTGTTGGTGGGCAGGCCTACAATGAGCAGTTCTTC. Translated, it gives CASSPVGGQAYNEQFF. Full variable domain (outside the CDR3, taken from reference TRBV11-3 and TRBJ2-1): EAGVVQSPRYKIIEKKQPVAFWCNPISGHNTLYWYLQNLGQGPELLIRYENEEAVDDSQLPKDRFSAERLKGVDSTLKIQPAELGDSAVYLCASSPVGGQAYNEQFFGPGTRLTVL.

The rearrangement links TRBV2 to TRBJ1-2; D uncertain. V lost 4 bases, J lost 0 bases, and 15 bases lay in between. This CDR3 is built from 16 residues. Germline-derived CDR1 and CDR2 are SNHLY and FYNNEI. The CDR3 bases are TGTGCCAGCAGTGCACAAACAGCCCCTACTAACTATGGCTACACCTTC. Its translation: CASSAQTAPTNYGYTF.

The chain employs TRBV7-9 and TRBJ1-2; D remains ambiguous. V lost 6 bases and J 1 base, leaving 18 bases between the germline ends. This CDR3 has 16 amino acids. CDR1 SEHNR and CDR2 FQNEAQ come from the germline V gene (reference sequence). CDR3 nucleotide sequence: TGTGCCAGCAGGCCTACCCGGGGTCCCCTTAACTATGGCTACACCTTC. Translating gives CASRPTRGPLNYGYTF.

This clone was recorded once. This chain joins TRBV29-1 and TRBJ1-1; D is unclear. The CDR3 extends over 13 amino acids. V dropped 1 base and J dropped 5 bases, with 11 bases sitting between them. Per germline, CDR1 SQVTM and CDR2 ANQGSEA. In DNA form, the CDR3 reads TGCAGCGTTGAAGCTCTTTTGAGGACTGAAGCTTTCTTT. It specifies CSVEALLRTEAFF. The full variable domain, in which reference TRBV29-1 and TRBJ1-1 provide the parts outside the CDR3, is SAVISQKPSRDICQRGTSLTIQCQVDSQVTMMFWYRQQPGQSLTLIATANQGSEATYESGFVIDKFPISRPNLTFSTLTVSNMSPEDSSIYLCSVEALLRTEAFFGQGTRLTVV.